The 14 T cell receptor beta chains in this list originate from one sample, sequenced in a study of cytomegalovirus exposure and HLA in healthy donors. The data were produced by immunoSEQ multiplex PCR, yet TCRdb's version contains in-frame clones alone and is incomplete. The sample shows around 150,000 clones, roughly 90% of them seen only once. Sequencing was carried out using PBMCs. The receptors were gathered from a woman in her late teens or twenties in good health and CMV-seropositive.

This chain links TRBV5-8 with TRBJ2-5, with 11 nucleotides matching TRBD2. The CDR3 runs to 17 residues. Germline V lookup: CDR1 SGHTS, CDR2 YDEGEE. Trimming cost V 0 bases and J 1 base; bases outside gene matches: 5. The CDR3: CASSLEGLAEFQETQYF. CDR3 sequence (DNA): TGTGCCAGCAGCTTGGAGGGACTAGCGGAATTCCAAGAGACCCAGTACTTC.

In this sample, this clone turned up once. The CDR3 region has the DNA TGTGCCACCAGCAGAGTGCGGGCAGGGGATACCTACGAGCAGTACTTC. As protein: CATSRVRAGDTYEQYF. V usage is TRBV15 and J usage is TRBJ2-7; possible D gene TRBD1, 6 bases. CDR1 is LNHNV and CDR2 is YYDKDF in the germline V gene (reference sequence). CDR3 length equals 16 residues. V was shortened by 1 base and J by 2 bases, with 15 bases between the two germline ends.

The CDR3 sequence is CASSPRDRSYNEQFF. Written as DNA, the CDR3 is TGCGCCAGCAGCCCCCGGGACAGGTCCTACAATGAGCAGTTCTTC. The chain uses TRBV5-1 and TRBJ2-1; 8 nucleotides line up with TRBD1. Germline lookup yields CDR1 SGHRS and CDR2 YFSETQ. J was trimmed by 1 base and V by 4 bases; bases with no gene match: 4. The CDR3 is 15 residues long.

The CDR3: CASSLRQGAQGEKLFF. Written as DNA, the CDR3 is TGTGCCAGCAGTTTACGACAGGGGGCGCAAGGGGAAAAACTGTTTTTT. V gene TRBV6-6 combines with J gene TRBJ1-4; 10 bases agree with TRBD1. J was trimmed by 8 bases and V by 4 bases; bases with no gene match: 10. The CDR3 sequence is 16 residues long. Germline values: CDR1 MNHNY, CDR2 SVGAGI (reference sequence).

This sequence joins TRBV30 and TRBJ1-1; the D gene is possibly TRBD1 (6 bases). Germline CDR1 reads GTSNPN; CDR2 reads SVGIG (reference sequence). Trimming shortened V by 0 bases and J by 5 bases, and 16 bases separated the two germline ends. This CDR3 has 15 amino acids. CDR3 DNA sequence: TGTGCCTGGAGTGTCAAATCCCGTCAGGGGACTGAAGCTTTCTTT. This gives the protein CAWSVKSRQGTEAFF.

This clone was seen once. The chain links TRBV11-2 to TRBJ2-7; 7 positions match TRBD2. The V gene's germline CDR1 is SGHAT and CDR2 FQNNGV. The CDR3 covers 15 residues. Trimming removed 5 bases from V and 0 bases from J; junction bases left unmatched: 7. CDR3 in amino acids: CASSRILAASYEQYF. The CDR3, as DNA: TGTGCCAGCAGCCGGATTCTAGCGGCCTCCTACGAGCAGTACTTC. Together with reference TRBV11-2 and TRBJ2-7, the CDR3 gives the full variable domain: EAGVAQSPRYKIIEKRQSVAFWCNPISGHATLYWYQQILGQGPKLLIQFQNNGVVDDSQLPKDRFSAERLKGVDSTLKIQPAKLEDSAVYLCASSRILAASYEQYFGPGTRLTVT.

The chain has TRBV7-2 and TRBJ1-2; D is unclear. Deletions cut 7 bases from V and 1 base from J, with 16 bases between. CDR1 and CDR2 from the germline V gene are SGHTA and FQGNSA. This CDR3 has 15 amino acids. CDR3 sequence reads: CASIPEGSHNYGYTF. CDR3 DNA sequence: TGTGCCAGCATCCCGGAGGGCAGTCATAACTATGGCTACACCTTC.

The chain joins TRBV19 to TRBJ1-3; no definite D call. V shed 3 bases and J shed 0 bases, with 9 bases lying between them. The CDR3 length is 15 residues. CDR1 LNHDA and CDR2 SQIVND come from the germline V gene (reference sequence). CDR3 in amino acids: CASSIAGSSGNTIYF. The CDR3 DNA follows: TGTGCCAGTAGTATCGCCGGGAGCTCTGGAAACACCATATATTTT.

V usage is TRBV6-5 and J usage is TRBJ1-2; possible D gene TRBD1, 6 bases. The CDR3 length is 15 residues. V lost 8 bases and J 3 bases, leaving 19 bases between the germline ends. From germline, CDR1 is MNHEY and CDR2 SVGAGI. CDR3 residues: CASHTGGALHYGYTF. The CDR3 coding sequence is TGTGCCAGCCACACGGGGGGGGCTTTACACTATGGCTACACCTTC.

The chain joins TRBV2 to TRBJ1-1; a possible D gene is TRBD1 (6 bases). This CDR3 is 13 amino acids long. Deletions cut 11 bases from V and 0 bases from J, with 13 bases between. Per germline, CDR1 SNHLY and CDR2 FYNNEI. The CDR3 DNA follows: TGTGCCCCCTCGGGGACATTGAACACTGAAGCTTTCTTT. Amino acid sequence: CAPSGTLNTEAFF.

The rearrangement links TRBV2 to TRBJ2-5; D is unresolved. This CDR3 spans 17 amino acids. The ends were cut back, 3 bases at V and 6 bases at J, with 23 bases in the middle. Germline V lookup: CDR1 SNHLY, CDR2 FYNNEI. The CDR3 DNA reads TGTGCCAGCAGTGATCGCTATCCCTCTCCCCGCGTGCAGACCCAGTACTTC. Translated, it gives CASSDRYPSPRVQTQYF.

V is TRBV9 and J is TRBJ2-1; a weak D match, TRBD2 (5 bases). The CDR3 consists of 15 residues. V was clipped by 3 bases and J by 4 bases, with 14 bases between them. Germline V gene lookup returns CDR1 SGDLS and CDR2 YYNGEE. Here the CDR3 DNA reads TGTGCCAGCAGCGCCTCAAGAGGGCGGTACAATGAGCAGTTCTTC. Its protein is CASSASRGRYNEQFF.

CDR3 DNA sequence: TGTGCCAGCAGTTTAGCTGGCGGGAGGTACAATGAGCAGTTCTTC. Protein product: CASSLAGGRYNEQFF. This chain joins TRBV27 and TRBJ2-1; 8 bases are a match to TRBD2. Germline V gene data show CDR1 as MNHEY and CDR2 as SMNVEV (reference sequence). J gave up 4 bases and V 2 bases, and 4 bases lay outside the gene matches. CDR3 length: 15 amino acids.

The chain has TRBV6-4 and TRBJ2-3, with TRBD2 identical over 10 bases. CDR1 and CDR2 from the germline V gene are MRHNA and SNTAGT. CDR3 length: 16 residues. V was pared by 5 bases and J by 3 bases, with 8 bases of the junction left unmatched. CDR3 DNA: TGTGCCAGCAGTCCTAGCGGGAGTATGGGGACAGATACGCAGTATTTT. Translated: CASSPSGSMGTDTQYF.